Below are 18 T cell receptor beta chains sequenced from a single sample in a study of cytomegalovirus exposure and HLA in healthy donors. 13 Jbeta primers and 60 Vbeta primers were used for the PCR. Repertoires were generated with immunoSEQ multiplex PCR, while TCRdb's copy carries only in-frame clones and drops some. The sample lists about 190,000 clones, about 84% occurring once. Material for sequencing was PBMCs. The receptors originated from a man in his forties or fifties in good health and CMV-seronegative.

The sample holds a few counts of this clone. The rearrangement uses TRBV29-1 and TRBJ1-1, with a tentative D call TRBD1 (6 bases). V was clipped by 2 bases and J by 3 bases, with 13 bases between them. Germline CDR1 reads SQVTM; CDR2 reads ANQGSEA. The CDR3 covers 14 residues. The CDR3 nucleotides read TGCAGCGTTGAATTACAGGGAGCCGACACTGAAGCTTTCTTT. Protein sequence: CSVELQGADTEAFF.

The chain uses TRBV7-2 and TRBJ2-7; 12 nucleotides agree with TRBD2. The CDR3 is 15 amino acids. Per the germline V gene, CDR1 is SGHTA and CDR2 is FQGNSA. V gave up 5 bases and J gave up 3 bases; unmatched junction bases: 5. In nucleotides, the CDR3 is TGTGCCAGCAGCGCACTACTAGCGGGGGGCTACGAGCAGTACTTC. Its translation is CASSALLAGGYEQYF.

V gene TRBV2 combines with J gene TRBJ1-5; TRBD1 matches 7 bases. This CDR3 is 14 amino acids long. V gave up 4 bases and J gave up 5 bases; unmatched junction bases: 5. The germline V gene encodes CDR1 SNHLY and CDR2 FYNNEI. CDR3 region: CASSVRQGDQPQHF. The CDR3 DNA reads as TGTGCCAGCAGTGTCCGACAGGGCGATCAGCCCCAGCATTTT.

This clone was detected once. The V gene is TRBV7-9, the J gene TRBJ2-1, with D maybe TRBD2 (6 bases). Trimming left V 5 bases short and J 8 bases short, with 22 bases between. Germline CDR1 is SEHNR and CDR2 is FQNEAQ (reference sequence). The CDR3 loop spans 16 amino acids. The CDR3 sequence: CASSRRGVLNVDEQFF. The CDR3 nucleotides are TGTGCCAGCAGCCGACGCGGGGTCCTGAATGTCGATGAGCAGTTCTTC.

V usage is TRBV7-9 and J usage is TRBJ1-6, with TRBD1 matching over 10 bases. V lost 5 bases, J lost 7 bases, and 5 bases stayed unmatched. The germline CDR1 and CDR2 sequences are SEHNR and FQNEAQ (reference sequence). The CDR3 extends over 15 amino acids. CDR3 nucleotides: TGTGCCAGCAGCGTTCGGACAGGGGGAAATTCACCCCTCCACTTT. Residues: CASSVRTGGNSPLHF.

The rearrangement links TRBV2 to TRBJ1-2; weak D call: TRBD1 (6 bases). The CDR3 runs 12 residues. V lost 9 bases and J 6 bases, leaving 14 bases between the germline ends. Germline values: CDR1 SNHLY, CDR2 FYNNEI. CDR3 in amino acids: CARSTTGHGYTF. CDR3 DNA: TGTGCCAGATCAACGACAGGACATGGCTACACCTTC.

A note on this clone: Other DNA sequences of this sample code for an identical CDR3. The chain is built from TRBV2 and TRBJ2-5; 9 bases line up with TRBD2. CDR1 and CDR2 from the germline V gene are SNHLY and FYNNEI. Trimming removed 8 bases from V and 5 bases from J; junction bases left unmatched: 15. This CDR3 region has 16 residues. DNA for the CDR3: TGTGCCAGCGGGAGGGCTAGCGGGGCCGCCGGCGAGACCCAGTACTTC. Amino acids: CASGRASGAAGETQYF.

The chain carries TRBV5-1 and TRBJ1-5, with a weak D call TRBD1 (6 bases). Trimming cost V 2 bases and J 5 bases, with 14 bases left between them. Germline values: CDR1 SGHRS, CDR2 YFSETQ. This CDR3 spans 15 amino acids. The CDR3 bases are TGCGCCAGCAGCTTATTGGGCGGGGGCGATCAGCCCCAGCATTTT. This sequence encodes CASSLLGGGDQPQHF.

The V and J genes are TRBV5-4 and TRBJ1-1; 8 bases fit TRBD1. V lost 4 bases and J lost 10; bases outside the gene matches: 6. Germline loops: CDR1 SGHNT, CDR2 YYREEE (reference sequence). CDR3 length equals 12 residues. The CDR3 reads CASSLPDRGAFF. The CDR3 DNA follows: TGTGCCAGCAGCCTCCCCGACAGGGGAGCTTTCTTT.

V and J are TRBV23-1 and TRBJ1-5, with D tentatively TRBD1 (5 bases). TRBV23-1 is an ORF for which the function is uncertain. V lost 4 bases and J lost 6, with 13 bases in between. CDR3 length: 14 amino acids. The CDR3 here is CASSPGVFCQPQHF. CDR3 coding DNA: TGCGCCAGCAGTCCGGGGGTTTTTTGTCAGCCCCAGCATTTT.

The chain has TRBV14 and TRBJ2-5; D possibly corresponds to TRBD2 (5 bases). CDR3 size: 14 residues. Trimming took off 0 bases at V and 3 bases at J, with 8 bases between the two ends. The germline V gene encodes CDR1 SGHDN and CDR2 FVKESK. CDR3 in amino acids: CASSQDRGKETQYF. DNA for the CDR3: TGTGCCAGCAGCCAAGATCGAGGGAAAGAGACCCAGTACTTC.

The rearrangement uses TRBV2 and TRBJ1-2; D unresolved. CDR1 SNHLY and CDR2 FYNNEI come from the germline V gene. V lost 4 bases and J 2 bases, leaving 8 bases between the germline ends. The length of the CDR3 is 13 residues. The CDR3 DNA is TGTGCCAGCAGTGGAGGCGCCAACTATGGCTACACCTTC. It encodes CASSGGANYGYTF.

By proportion, this clone is medium-sized. The chain is built from TRBV10-3 and TRBJ2-2; unclear D gene. Per germline, CDR1 ENHRY and CDR2 SYGVKD. The germline V and J ends were trimmed by 8 bases and 0 bases, with 13 bases remaining between them. The CDR3 sequence is 15 residues long. This chain's CDR3 is CAIQTTTSNTGELFF. CDR3 sequence (DNA): TGTGCCATCCAAACTACCACCTCGAACACCGGGGAGCTGTTTTTT.

The chain recombines TRBV11-2 with TRBJ1-4; TRBD1 matches 8 bases. The CDR3 covers 13 residues. Germline CDR1 SGHAT, CDR2 FQNNGV. V shed 5 bases, J shed 6 bases, and the junction held 2 bases outside the gene matches. In DNA, the CDR3 is TGTGCCAGCAGCGTGGGACAGGATGAAAAACTGTTTTTT. Translation: CASSVGQDEKLFF.

The V gene is TRBV4-1, the J gene TRBJ2-2, with D tentatively TRBD1 (6 bases). The V end lost 0 bases, the J end lost 1 base, and 12 bases lay between the germline ends. The CDR3 runs to 17 residues. The germline CDR1 and CDR2 sequences are MGHRA and YSYEKL. This CDR3 reads CASSQDVGALNTGELFF. The CDR3 region has the DNA TGCGCCAGCAGCCAAGATGTGGGGGCCCTGAACACCGGGGAGCTGTTTTTT.

The chain uses TRBV4-1 and TRBJ2-2; TRBD2 is a possible D gene (6 bases). Trimming removed 1 base at V and 0 bases at J, with 9 bases between. CDR3 length: 16 amino acids. CDR1 and CDR2 from the germline V gene are MGHRA and YSYEKL. The CDR3 nucleotides are TGCGCCAGCAGCCAAGCCGGGACTCCGAACACCGGGGAGCTGTTTTTT. It specifies CASSQAGTPNTGELFF.

The CDR3 region is CASTVTRDQPQHF. CDR3 DNA: TGTGCCAGCACCGTAACCAGGGATCAGCCCCAGCATTTT. The V and J genes are TRBV6-6 and TRBJ1-5, with a tentative D call TRBD1 (5 bases). Trimming took 7 bases from V and 5 from J, leaving 12 bases between them. CDR1 is MNHNY, CDR2 SVGAGI, per germline (reference sequence). The CDR3 sequence is 13 residues long.

In this sample, this clone turned up once. V and J are TRBV5-5 and TRBJ2-2; the D is unclear. V dropped 0 bases and J dropped 5 bases, with 8 bases sitting between them. CDR1 is SGHKS and CDR2 is YYEKEE in the germline V gene (reference sequence). The length of the CDR3 is 14 residues. CDR3 loop: CASSLAQPTGELFF. CDR3 nucleotides: TGTGCCAGCAGCTTGGCACAGCCAACCGGGGAGCTGTTTTTT.